Following are 18 T cell receptor beta chains from one sample sequenced in a study of blood T cells in healthy people across ages. Primers used in a second PCR of about 6 to 12 cycles were a sample-barcoded 5' primer and a J-beta primer mix. Each CDR3 protein gets one entry after TCRdb re-called the 5' RACE reads with MiXCR. The data contain about 1.8 million distinct CDR3 sequences, 49% of them seen just once; the ten biggest clones take up 2% to 2.5%. Sequenced sample: blood. The receptor source for this set is a middle-aged woman in good health.

This chain links TRBV12-3 or TRBV12-4 with TRBJ2-7; D could derive from TRBD1 or TRBD2 (5 bases each). The CDR3 length is 14 residues. V dropped 5 bases and J dropped 0 bases, with 11 bases sitting between them. CDR3 in amino acids: CASSIGANSYEQYF. The CDR3 DNA sequence: TGTGCCAGCAGTATCGGGGCTAACTCCTACGAGCAGTACTTC.

This clonotype was observed a handful of times. This sequence joins TRBV3-1 and TRBJ2-4; D perhaps matches TRBD2 (6 bases). The CDR3 consists of 18 residues. Trimming stripped 0 bases from V and 13 bases from J, with 28 bases between. CDR1 and CDR2 (germline): LGHDT, YNNKEL (reference sequence). This CDR3 reads CASSQDREQTRAYGRQYF. The CDR3, as DNA: TGTGCCAGCAGCCAAGATCGGGAGCAAACCAGGGCCTACGGAAGGCAGTACTTC.

The chain carries TRBV3-1 and TRBJ2-4; D gene uncertain. Trimming took 0 bases from V and 0 from J, leaving 6 bases between them. The CDR3 length is 15 residues. The germline V gene encodes CDR1 LGHDT and CDR2 YNNKEL (reference sequence). The DNA for the CDR3 is TGTGCCAGCAGCCAAGATTGGCTAGCCAAAAACATTCAGTACTTC. Protein sequence: CASSQDWLAKNIQYF. Using reference TRBV3-1 and TRBJ2-4 for the parts outside the CDR3, the full variable domain is DTAVSQTPKYLVTQMGNDKSIKCEQNLGHDTMYWYKQDSKKFLKIMFSYNNKELIINETVPNRFSPKSPDKAHLNLHINSLELGDSAVYFCASSQDWLAKNIQYFGAGTRLSVL.

The CDR3 nucleotides read TGTGCCAGCAGCCCCCATCCCAGGAATGAGCAGTTCTTC. Residues: CASSPHPRNEQFF. The rearrangement links TRBV7-8 to TRBJ2-1; no definite D call. The V and J ends lost 5 bases and 7 bases respectively, with 12 bases between them. The CDR3 totals 13 residues. Germline V gene data show CDR1 as SGHVS and CDR2 as FQNEAQ.

This chain uses TRBV6-5 with TRBJ1-5; possibly TRBD1 for D (5 bases). Germline lookup yields CDR1 MNHEY and CDR2 SVGAGI. The length of the CDR3 is 15 residues. The ends were cut back, 6 bases at V and 0 bases at J, with 12 bases in the middle. CDR3 amino acids: CASRGTENSNQPQHF. CDR3 sequence (DNA): TGTGCCAGCAGAGGGACTGAAAATAGCAATCAGCCCCAGCATTTT.

This clonotype came up a few times. V is TRBV6-1 and J is TRBJ1-5; D might be TRBD1 (5 bases). Germline V lookup: CDR1 MNHNS, CDR2 SASEGT. The CDR3 is 14 amino acids. Trimming cost V 4 bases and J 3 bases, with 10 bases left between them. CDR3: CASSAQGYNQPQHF. The CDR3 region has the DNA TGTGCCAGCAGTGCCCAGGGATACAATCAGCCCCAGCATTTT.

This sequence joins TRBV24-1 and TRBJ2-1; a weak D match, TRBD2 (5 bases). The ends were cut back, 2 bases at V and 2 bases at J, with 12 bases in the middle. The CDR3 runs 16 residues. CDR1 and CDR2 from the germline V gene are KGHDR and SFDVKD. CDR3 in amino acids: CATSDSLREPYNEQFF. CDR3 bases: TGTGCCACCAGTGATTCCCTGAGGGAGCCCTACAATGAGCAGTTCTTC.

In this sample, this clonotype turned up a few times. This CDR3 is CATSDVGRRGGGDTQYF. For the CDR3, the DNA is TGTGCCACCAGTGATGTCGGACGGAGGGGAGGTGGAGATACGCAGTATTTT. The chain recombines TRBV24-1 with TRBJ2-3; maybe TRBD2 (6 bases). The CDR3 is 17 residues long. Deletions cut 3 bases from V and 5 bases from J, with 20 bases between. The germline gives CDR1 KGHDR, CDR2 SFDVKD.

The chain recombines TRBV4-2 with TRBJ1-5; 7 nucleotides match TRBD1. Looked up from germline, CDR1 is LGHNA and CDR2 is YNFKEQ. The ends lost 0 bases at V and 0 bases at J; junction bases unmatched: 8. The length of the CDR3 is 18 residues. CDR3 sequence (DNA): TGTGCCAGCAGCCAAGACCCCGGGACAGCGTATAGCAATCAGCCCCAGCATTTT. It encodes CASSQDPGTAYSNQPQHF.

There are a few counts of this clonotype. This chain joins TRBV29-1 and TRBJ2-1, with 10 positions matching TRBD1. The CDR3 consists of 12 residues. V dropped 6 bases and J dropped 12; count of bases not matched to a gene: 8. CDR1 is SQVTM and CDR2 is ANQGSEA in the germline V gene. CDR3 protein: CSVPGQGRRQFF. CDR3 coding DNA: TGCAGCGTCCCGGGACAGGGGCGTCGGCAGTTCTTC.

The chain uses TRBV14 and TRBJ1-1; D remains ambiguous. CDR3 size: 14 residues. Germline CDR1 and CDR2: SGHDN and FVKESK. Trimming pared 3 bases from V and 9 bases from J, leaving 17 bases between. CDR3 sequence reads: CASSQQSGPIQAFF. The CDR3 DNA sequence: TGTGCCAGCAGCCAGCAATCGGGCCCGATACAAGCTTTCTTT.

This clonotype was found a few times. The genes are TRBV4-1 and TRBJ1-2; D gene unclear. With 1 base removed from V and 0 bases from J, the gap between germline ends came to 12 bases. Germline V gene sequence: CDR1 MGHRA, CDR2 YSYEKL. The CDR3 covers 16 residues. This CDR3 reads CASSQVIHSANYGYTF. CDR3 bases: TGCGCCAGCAGCCAAGTCATACACTCAGCTAACTATGGCTACACCTTC.

The rearrangement uses TRBV20-1 and TRBJ2-4; 9 positions agree with TRBD1. The tail of the sequence fits TRBJ2-7 better, so the J call may be wrong. The CDR3 sequence is 14 residues long. Germline V gene data show CDR1 as DFQATT and CDR2 as SNEGSKA (reference sequence). The CDR3 bases are TGCAGTGGCCAAACAGGGGGCAAGGTCTACGAGCAGTACTTC. The encoded protein is CSGQTGGKVYEQYF.

This clonotype was seen more than once but under ten times. The chain links TRBV11-1 to TRBJ2-1, with 10 bases matching TRBD2. The CDR3 has 17 residues. Germline CDR1 is SGHAT and CDR2 is FQDESV (reference sequence). The V gene end was trimmed by 1 base and the J gene end by 5 bases; junction bases not matched to a gene: 8. DNA of the CDR3: TGTGCCAGCAGCTTAGTCGGGCTAGCGGGAGAAGACAATGAGCAGTTCTTC. Encoded protein: CASSLVGLAGEDNEQFF.

The chain joins TRBV6-5 to TRBJ1-1; 7 bases line up with TRBD1. This CDR3 is 15 amino acids long. V lost 6 bases, J lost 0 bases, and 7 bases stayed unmatched. The germline gives CDR1 MNHEY, CDR2 SVGAGI. The CDR3 region has the DNA TGTGCCAGCAGACAAATACAGGGGATGAACACTGAAGCTTTCTTT. It codes for CASRQIQGMNTEAFF.

This chain connects TRBV6-2 or TRBV6-3 to TRBJ2-7; 7 bases match TRBD2. The CDR3 consists of 13 residues. V was clipped by 6 bases and J by 2 bases; unmatched bases: 4. In germline, CDR1 is MNHEY, CDR2 SVGEGT. For the CDR3, the DNA is TGTGCCAGCAGACGAGCGGGAACCTACGAGCAGTACTTC. Amino acids: CASRRAGTYEQYF.

This clonotype was seen more than once but under ten times. This rearrangement joins TRBV6-2 or TRBV6-3 to TRBJ1-2; D is perhaps TRBD1 (5 bases). Germline CDR1 MNHEY, CDR2 SVGEGT. CDR3 length: 14 residues. V was trimmed by 3 bases and J by 2 bases, leaving 10 bases between them. CDR3 amino acids: CASSYSGRNYGYTF. The CDR3 DNA is TGTGCCAGCAGTTATTCAGGGAGGAACTATGGCTACACCTTC.

The rearrangement links TRBV7-8 to TRBJ2-5, with 12 bases fitting TRBD2. CDR3 length equals 16 residues. With 5 bases clipped from V and 2 bases from J, the junction kept 6 bases outside the gene matches. Germline loops: CDR1 SGHVS, CDR2 FQNEAQ. The CDR3, as DNA: TGTGCCAGCAGCATGAGGACTAGCGGGGCGCAAGAGACCCAGTACTTC. Translated: CASSMRTSGAQETQYF.